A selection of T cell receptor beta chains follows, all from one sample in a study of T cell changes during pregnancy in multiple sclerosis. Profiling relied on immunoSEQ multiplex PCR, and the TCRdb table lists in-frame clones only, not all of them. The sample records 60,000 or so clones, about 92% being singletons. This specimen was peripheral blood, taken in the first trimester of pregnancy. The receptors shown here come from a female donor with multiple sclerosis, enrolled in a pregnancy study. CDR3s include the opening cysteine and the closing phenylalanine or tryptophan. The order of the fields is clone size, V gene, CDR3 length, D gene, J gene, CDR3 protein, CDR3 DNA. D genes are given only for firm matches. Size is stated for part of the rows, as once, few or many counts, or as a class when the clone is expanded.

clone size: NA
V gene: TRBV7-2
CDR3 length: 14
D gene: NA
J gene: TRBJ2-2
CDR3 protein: CASSFGGDTGELFF
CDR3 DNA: TGTGCCAGCAGCTTCGGCGGGGACACCGGGGAGCTGTTTTTT

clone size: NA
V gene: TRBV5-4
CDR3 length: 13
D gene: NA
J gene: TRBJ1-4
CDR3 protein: CASSLAVNEKLFF
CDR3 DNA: TGTGCCAGCAGCTTGGCTGTTAATGAAAAACTGTTTTTT

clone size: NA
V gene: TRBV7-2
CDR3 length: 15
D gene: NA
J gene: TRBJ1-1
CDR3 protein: CASSLGHRENTEAFF
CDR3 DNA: TGTGCCAGCAGCTTAGGGCACAGGGAAAACACTGAAGCTTTCTTT

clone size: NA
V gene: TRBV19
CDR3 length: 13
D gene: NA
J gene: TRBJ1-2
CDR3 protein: CASQLGFNYGYTF
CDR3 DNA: TGTGCCAGCCAACTAGGGTTCAACTATGGCTACACCTTC

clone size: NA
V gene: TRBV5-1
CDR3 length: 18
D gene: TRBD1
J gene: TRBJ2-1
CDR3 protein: CASSYGQGLTKTYNEQFF
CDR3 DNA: TGCGCCAGCAGCTACGGACAGGGTTTAACGAAAACCTACAATGAGCAGTTCTTC

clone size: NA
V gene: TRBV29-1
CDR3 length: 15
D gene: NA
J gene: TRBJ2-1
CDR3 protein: CSVEDRRQGNNEQFF
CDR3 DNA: TGCAGCGTTGAAGATCGGCGGCAAGGTAACAATGAGCAGTTCTTC

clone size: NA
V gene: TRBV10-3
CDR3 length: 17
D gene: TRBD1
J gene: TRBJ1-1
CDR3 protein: CAISSNPWTGANTEAFF
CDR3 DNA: TGTGCCATCAGTTCGAACCCCTGGACAGGGGCGAACACTGAAGCTTTCTTT

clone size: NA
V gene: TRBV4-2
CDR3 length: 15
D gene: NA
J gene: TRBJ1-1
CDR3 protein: CASSPLAGWDTEAFF
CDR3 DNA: TGTGCCAGCAGCCCCTTGGCGGGGTGGGACACTGAAGCTTTCTTT

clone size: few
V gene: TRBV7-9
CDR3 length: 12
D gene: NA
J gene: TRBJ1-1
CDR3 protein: CASSDVGSEAFF
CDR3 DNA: TGTGCCAGCAGCGACGTCGGGTCTGAAGCTTTCTTT

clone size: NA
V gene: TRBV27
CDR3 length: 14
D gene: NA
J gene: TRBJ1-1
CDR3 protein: CASSPLRENTEAFF
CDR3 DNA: TGTGCCAGCAGTCCTCTCCGGGAGAACACTGAAGCTTTCTTT

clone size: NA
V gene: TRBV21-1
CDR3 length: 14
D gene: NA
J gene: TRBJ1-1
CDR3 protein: CASRGTAITAEAFF
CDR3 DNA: TGTGCCAGCAGGGGGACAGCGATAACCGCTGAAGCTTTCTTT

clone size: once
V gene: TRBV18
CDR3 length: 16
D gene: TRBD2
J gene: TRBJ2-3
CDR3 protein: CASSPATSGPTDTQYF
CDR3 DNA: TGTGCCAGCTCACCTGCGACTAGCGGCCCCACAGATACGCAGTATTTT

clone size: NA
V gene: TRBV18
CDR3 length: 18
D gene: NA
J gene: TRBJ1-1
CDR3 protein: CASSPRDLVGSWNTEAFF
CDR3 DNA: TGTGCCAGCTCACCACGAGATTTAGTGGGCAGCTGGAACACTGAAGCTTTCTTT

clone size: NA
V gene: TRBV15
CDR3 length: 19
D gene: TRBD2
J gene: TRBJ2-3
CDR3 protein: CATSTHRETYGGSTDTQYF
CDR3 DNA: TGTGCCACCAGCACGCACCGGGAAACCTACGGGGGGAGCACAGATACGCAGTATTTT

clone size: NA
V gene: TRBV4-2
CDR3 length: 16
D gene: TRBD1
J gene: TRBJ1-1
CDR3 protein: CASSQRAQGASTEAFF
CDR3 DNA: TGTGCCAGCAGCCAGCGGGCGCAGGGGGCGTCCACTGAAGCTTTCTTT

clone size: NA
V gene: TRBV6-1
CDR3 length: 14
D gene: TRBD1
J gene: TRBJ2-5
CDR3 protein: CASAKGAQRETQYF
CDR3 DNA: TGTGCCAGCGCGAAGGGGGCGCAGAGGGAGACCCAGTACTTC

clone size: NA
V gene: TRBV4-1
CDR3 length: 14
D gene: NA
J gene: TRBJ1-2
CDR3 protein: CASSMIQENYGYTF
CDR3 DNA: TGCGCCAGCAGTATGATACAGGAAAACTATGGCTACACCTTC

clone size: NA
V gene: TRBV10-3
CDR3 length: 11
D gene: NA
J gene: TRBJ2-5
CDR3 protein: CATQTEETQYF
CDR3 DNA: TGTGCCACACAGACGGAAGAGACCCAGTACTTC

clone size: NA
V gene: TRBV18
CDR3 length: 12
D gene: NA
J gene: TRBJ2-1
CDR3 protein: CASSRRANEQFF
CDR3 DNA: TGTGCCAGCTCACGCAGGGCAAATGAGCAGTTCTTC

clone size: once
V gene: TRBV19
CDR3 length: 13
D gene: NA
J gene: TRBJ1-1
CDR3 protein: CASKEAIYTEAFF
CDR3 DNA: TGTGCCAGTAAAGAGGCAATCTACACTGAAGCTTTCTTT

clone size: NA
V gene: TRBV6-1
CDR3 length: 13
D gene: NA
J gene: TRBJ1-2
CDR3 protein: CASSEGHLYGYTF
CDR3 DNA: TGTGCCAGCAGTGAAGGACACCTCTATGGCTACACCTTC

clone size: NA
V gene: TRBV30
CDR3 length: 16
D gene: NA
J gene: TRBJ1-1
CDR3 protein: CAWINQGTAPNTEAFF
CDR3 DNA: TGTGCCTGGATCAATCAGGGGACGGCACCAAACACTGAAGCTTTCTTT

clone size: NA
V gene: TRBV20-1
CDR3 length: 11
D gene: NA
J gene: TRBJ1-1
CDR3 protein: CSARGEGVAFF
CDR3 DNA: TGCAGTGCTAGAGGGGAGGGAGTAGCTTTCTTT

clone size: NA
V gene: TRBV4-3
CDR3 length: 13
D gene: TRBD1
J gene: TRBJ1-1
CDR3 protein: CASSQEWTGTAFF
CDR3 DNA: TGCGCCAGCAGCCAAGAATGGACAGGGACGGCTTTCTTT

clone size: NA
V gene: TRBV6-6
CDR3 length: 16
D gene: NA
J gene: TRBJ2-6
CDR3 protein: CASSRSLNSGANVLTF
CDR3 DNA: TGTGCCAGCAGCCGCAGTCTTAACTCTGGGGCCAACGTCCTGACTTTC

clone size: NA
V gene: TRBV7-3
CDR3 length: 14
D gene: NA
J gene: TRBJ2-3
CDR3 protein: CASSTRQSTDTQYF
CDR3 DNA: TGTGCCAGCAGCACCCGCCAGAGCACAGATACGCAGTATTTT

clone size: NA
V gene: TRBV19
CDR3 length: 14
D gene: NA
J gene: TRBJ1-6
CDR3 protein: CASRTLGQNSPLHF
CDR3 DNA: TGTGCCAGTAGGACACTCGGACAGAATTCACCCCTCCACTTT

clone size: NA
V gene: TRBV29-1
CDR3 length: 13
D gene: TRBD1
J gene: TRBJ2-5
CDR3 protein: CSVDPGQGKSQYF
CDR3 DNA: TGCAGCGTAGATCCGGGACAGGGGAAGTCCCAGTACTTC

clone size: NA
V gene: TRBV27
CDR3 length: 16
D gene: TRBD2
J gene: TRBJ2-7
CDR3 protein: CASMGFGNSGGYEQYF
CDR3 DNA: TGTGCCAGCATGGGATTCGGTAATAGCGGGGGTTACGAGCAGTACTTC

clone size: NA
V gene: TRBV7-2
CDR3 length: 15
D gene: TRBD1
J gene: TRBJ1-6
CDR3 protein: CASSGHRGGNSPLHF
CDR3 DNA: TGTGCCAGCAGCGGTCACAGGGGGGGAAATTCACCCCTCCACTTT

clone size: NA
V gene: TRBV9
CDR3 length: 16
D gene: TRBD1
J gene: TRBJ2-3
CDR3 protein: CASSPRTGRSTDTQYF
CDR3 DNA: TGTGCCAGCAGCCCTAGGACAGGGCGAAGCACAGATACGCAGTATTTT

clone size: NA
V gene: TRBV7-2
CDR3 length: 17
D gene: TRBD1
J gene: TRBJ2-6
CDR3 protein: CASSLTGGNSGANVLTF
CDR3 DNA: TGTGCCAGCAGCTTGACAGGGGGAAACTCTGGGGCCAACGTCCTGACTTTC

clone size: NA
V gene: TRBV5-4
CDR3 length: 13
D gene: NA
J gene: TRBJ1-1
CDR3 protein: CASSLGLNTEAFF
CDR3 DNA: TGTGCCAGCAGCTTGGGGCTGAACACTGAAGCTTTCTTT

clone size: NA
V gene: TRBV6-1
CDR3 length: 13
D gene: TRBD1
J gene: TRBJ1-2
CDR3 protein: CASSFDRGDGYTF
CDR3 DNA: TGTGCCAGCAGTTTTGACAGGGGAGATGGCTACACCTTC

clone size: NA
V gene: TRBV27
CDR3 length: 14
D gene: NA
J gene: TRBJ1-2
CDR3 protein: CASSLRGANYGYTF
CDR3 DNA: TGTGCCAGCAGTTTACGTGGAGCTAACTATGGCTACACCTTC

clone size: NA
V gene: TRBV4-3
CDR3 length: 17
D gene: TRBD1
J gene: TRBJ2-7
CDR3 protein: CASSQEAGTGFSYEQYF
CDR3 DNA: TGCGCCAGCAGCCAAGAGGCCGGGACAGGGTTCTCCTACGAGCAGTACTTC

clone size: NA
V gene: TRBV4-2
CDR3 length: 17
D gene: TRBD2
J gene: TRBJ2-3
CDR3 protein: CASSQDILAGGSHTQYF
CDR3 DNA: TGTGCCAGCAGCCAAGATATCCTAGCGGGGGGCTCGCATACGCAGTATTTT

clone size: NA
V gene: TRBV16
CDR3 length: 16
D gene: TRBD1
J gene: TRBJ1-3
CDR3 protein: CASSHFGTGSGNTIYF
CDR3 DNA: TGTGCCAGCAGCCATTTTGGGACAGGGTCTGGAAACACCATATATTTT

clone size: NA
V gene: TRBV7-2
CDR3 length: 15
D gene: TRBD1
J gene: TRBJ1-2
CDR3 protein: CASSLQGARVDGYTF
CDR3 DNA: TGTGCCAGCAGCTTACAGGGGGCGAGGGTTGATGGCTACACCTTC

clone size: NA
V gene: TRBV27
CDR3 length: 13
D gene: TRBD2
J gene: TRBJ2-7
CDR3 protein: CASSLRRGGEQYF
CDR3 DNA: TGTGCCAGCAGTTTAAGGCGGGGGGGCGAGCAGTACTTC

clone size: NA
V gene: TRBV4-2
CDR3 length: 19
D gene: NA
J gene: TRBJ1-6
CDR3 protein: CASRDPLKGPRDYNSPLHF
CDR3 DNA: TGTGCCAGCAGGGATCCCTTAAAGGGCCCTCGGGACTATAATTCACCCCTCCACTTT

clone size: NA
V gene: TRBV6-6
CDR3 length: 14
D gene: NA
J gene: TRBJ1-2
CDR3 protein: CASSSTGINYGYTF
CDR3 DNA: TGTGCCAGCAGTTCTACAGGGATAAACTATGGCTACACCTTC

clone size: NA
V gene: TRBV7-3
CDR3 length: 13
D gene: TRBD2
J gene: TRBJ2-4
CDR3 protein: CASSLTGRDIQYF
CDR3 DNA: TGTGCCAGCAGCTTAACGGGGAGGGACATTCAGTACTTC

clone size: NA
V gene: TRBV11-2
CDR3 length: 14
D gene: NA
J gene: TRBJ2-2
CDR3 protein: CASSLGGVPGELFF
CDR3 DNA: TGTGCCAGCAGTTTAGGCGGGGTCCCCGGGGAGCTGTTTTTT

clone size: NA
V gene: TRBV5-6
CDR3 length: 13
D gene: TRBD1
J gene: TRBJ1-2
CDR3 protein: CASSRTGIYGYTF
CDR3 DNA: TGTGCCAGCAGCCGGACAGGGATCTATGGCTACACCTTC

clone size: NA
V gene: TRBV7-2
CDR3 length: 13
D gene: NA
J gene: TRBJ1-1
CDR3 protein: CASSLVGRTEAFF
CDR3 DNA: TGTGCCAGCAGCTTAGTGGGGAGGACTGAAGCTTTCTTT

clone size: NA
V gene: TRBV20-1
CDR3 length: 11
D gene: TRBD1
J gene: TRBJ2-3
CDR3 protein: CSADRGDTQYF
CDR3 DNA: TGCAGTGCTGACAGGGGGGATACGCAGTATTTT

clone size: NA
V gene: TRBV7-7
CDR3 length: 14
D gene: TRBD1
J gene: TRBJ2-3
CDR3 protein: CASSADRGADTQYF
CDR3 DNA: TGTGCTAGCAGCGCGGACAGGGGGGCAGATACGCAGTATTTT

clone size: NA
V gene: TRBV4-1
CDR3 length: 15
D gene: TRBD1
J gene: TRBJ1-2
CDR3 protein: CASSPLGTGNYGYTF
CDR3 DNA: TGCGCCAGCAGCCCGCTTGGGACAGGAAACTATGGCTACACCTTC